The source of this TCR beta chain is a study of response to subunit inactivated influenza vaccine. TCRdb itself ran the RT-PCR reads through MiXCR, one entry per CDR3 protein. This table holds some 550,000 distinct CDR3 sequences, approximately 20% found once. The ends lost 5 bases at V and 6 bases at J; junction bases unmatched: 10. CDR3 length: 15 amino acids. These data also featured in a second study, about T cells expressing NK-cell markers. That work states: In generating TCR beta cDNA, 5'RACE template switching with UMIs was used. The study drew TCR beta repertoires from sorted CD3+CD56+NKG2C+, CD3+CD56+NKG2C- and CD3+CD56-NKG2C+ T cells. Four donors likewise had their CD3+CD56-NKG2C+ fraction led by these clonotypes.

The chain combines TRBV12-3 or TRBV12-4 with TRBJ1-2, with 9 bases that match TRBD1. This clonotype was obtained from a man aged 45-60 years who received an inactivated influenza vaccine. Material: CD4+ T cells sorted from PBMCs, obtained about 12 days after vaccination. Here the CDR3 reads CASSPGTGRGHGYTF. The CDR3 DNA reads as TGTGCCAGCAGTCCAGGGACAGGGAGAGGACATGGCTACACCTTC.